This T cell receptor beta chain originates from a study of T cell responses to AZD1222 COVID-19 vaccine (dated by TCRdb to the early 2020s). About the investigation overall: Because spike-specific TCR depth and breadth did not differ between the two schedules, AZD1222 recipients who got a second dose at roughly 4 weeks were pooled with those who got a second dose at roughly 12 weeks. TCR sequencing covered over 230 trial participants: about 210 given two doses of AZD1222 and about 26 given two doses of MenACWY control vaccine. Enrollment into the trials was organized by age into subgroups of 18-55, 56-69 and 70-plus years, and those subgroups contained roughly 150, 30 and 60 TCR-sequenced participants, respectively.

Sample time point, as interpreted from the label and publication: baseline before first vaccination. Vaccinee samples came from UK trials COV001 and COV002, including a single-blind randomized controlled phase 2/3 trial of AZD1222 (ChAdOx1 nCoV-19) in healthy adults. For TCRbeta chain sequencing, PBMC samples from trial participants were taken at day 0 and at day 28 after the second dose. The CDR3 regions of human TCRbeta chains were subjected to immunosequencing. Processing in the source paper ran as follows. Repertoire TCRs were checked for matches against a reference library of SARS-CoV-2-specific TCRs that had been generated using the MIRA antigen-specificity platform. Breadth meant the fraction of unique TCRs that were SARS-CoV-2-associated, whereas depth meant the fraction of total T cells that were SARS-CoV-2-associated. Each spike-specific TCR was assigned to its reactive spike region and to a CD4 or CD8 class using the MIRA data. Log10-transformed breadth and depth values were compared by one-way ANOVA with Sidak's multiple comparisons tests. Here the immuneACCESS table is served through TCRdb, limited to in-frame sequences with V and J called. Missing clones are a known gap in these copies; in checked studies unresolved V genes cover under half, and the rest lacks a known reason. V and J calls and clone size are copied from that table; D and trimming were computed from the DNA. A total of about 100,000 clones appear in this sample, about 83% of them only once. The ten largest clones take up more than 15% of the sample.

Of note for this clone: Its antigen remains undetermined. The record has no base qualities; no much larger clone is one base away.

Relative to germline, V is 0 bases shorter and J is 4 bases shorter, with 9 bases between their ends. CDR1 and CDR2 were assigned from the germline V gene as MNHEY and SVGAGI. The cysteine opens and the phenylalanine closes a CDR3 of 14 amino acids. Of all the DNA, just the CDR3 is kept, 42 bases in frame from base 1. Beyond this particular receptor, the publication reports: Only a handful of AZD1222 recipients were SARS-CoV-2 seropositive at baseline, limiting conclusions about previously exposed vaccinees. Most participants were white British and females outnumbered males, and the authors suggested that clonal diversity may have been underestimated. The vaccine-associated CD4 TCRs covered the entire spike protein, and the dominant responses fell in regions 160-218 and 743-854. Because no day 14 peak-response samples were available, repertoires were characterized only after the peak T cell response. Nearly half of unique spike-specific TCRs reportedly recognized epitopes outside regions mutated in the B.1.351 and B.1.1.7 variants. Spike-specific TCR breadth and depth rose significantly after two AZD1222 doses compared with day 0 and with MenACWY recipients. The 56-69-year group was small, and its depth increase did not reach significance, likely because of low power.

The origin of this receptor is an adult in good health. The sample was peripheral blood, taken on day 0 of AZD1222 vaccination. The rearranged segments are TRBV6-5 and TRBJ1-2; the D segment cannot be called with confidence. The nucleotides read TGTGCCAGCAGTTACTCGAGAGTGACCTATGGCTACACCTTC. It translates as CASSYSRVTYGYTF.